A selection of T cell receptor beta chains follows, all from one sample in a study of blood T cell repertoires in COVID-19. Sequenced by immunoSEQ multiplex PCR; TCRdb stores in-frame clones only, minus some. This table has around 50,000 clones, more than 75% appearing once. Material: peripheral blood. Receptors were obtained from a woman in her sixties with COVID-19, enrolled during active disease. CDR3s include the opening cysteine and the closing phenylalanine or tryptophan. A D gene is named only where the DNA matches it firmly. Expanded clones are given a class, and other clones once, few, many or no size at all.

>.|TRBJ1-2|TRBV15|TRBD1
CATSKRRGNANYGYTF
TGTGCCACCAGCAAACGCAGGGGGAACGCGAACTATGGCTACACCTTC
>.|TRBJ1-3|TRBV5-6|.
CASSLQGTGNTIYF
TGTGCCAGCAGCTTGCAGGGGACTGGAAACACCATATATTTT
>.|TRBJ2-5|TRBV11-3|TRBD2
CASSRGGGVQETQYF
TGTGCCAGCAGCCGGGGCGGGGGGGTTCAAGAGACCCAGTACTTC
>.|TRBJ1-5|TRBV28|TRBD1
CASSLTGGGYQPQHF
TGTGCCAGCAGCCTAACAGGGGGCGGGTATCAGCCCCAGCATTTT
>few|TRBJ1-5|TRBV28|TRBD1
CASSPPGGTGGNQPQHF
TGTGCCAGCAGTCCCCCGGGTGGGACAGGGGGGAATCAGCCCCAGCATTTT
>once|TRBJ2-3|TRBV2|TRBD2
CASTPGLASTDTQYF
TGTGCCAGCACCCCGGGACTAGCGAGCACAGATACGCAGTATTTT
>.|TRBJ2-5|TRBV7-6|.
CASSPPDTSRTQYF
TGTGCCAGCAGCCCCCCGGACACAAGCCGGACCCAGTACTTC
>.|TRBJ1-2|TRBV7-9|.
CASSPAAGIDYGYTF
TGTGCCAGCAGCCCCGCAGCGGGGATCGACTATGGCTACACCTTC
>once|TRBJ2-1|TRBV5-8|TRBD1
CASSYKSGTGVSRDEQFF
TGTGCCAGCAGCTACAAGTCCGGGACAGGGGTCAGTCGGGATGAGCAGTTCTTC
>.|TRBJ1-5|TRBV6-5|TRBD1
CASSYPQGNQPQHF
TGTGCCAGCAGTTACCCACAGGGGAATCAGCCCCAGCATTTT
>.|TRBJ1-2|TRBV5-1|.
CASSLGGAIRYGYTF
TGCGCCAGCAGCTTGGGTGGGGCTATACGATATGGCTACACCTTC
>.|TRBJ1-1|TRBV27|.
CASSLGRQERAFF
TGTGCCAGCAGTTTAGGTAGGCAGGAGCGGGCTTTCTTT
>.|TRBJ2-6|TRBV29-1|.
CSVEDRGTGANVLTF
TGCAGCGTTGAAGATCGAGGGACTGGGGCCAACGTCCTGACTTTC
>.|TRBJ2-1|TRBV3-1/TRBV3-2|TRBD1
CASSQLQGENNEQFF
TGTGCCAGCAGCCAATTACAGGGGGAAAACAATGAGCAGTTCTTC
>once|TRBJ2-1|TRBV6-5|.
CASTMTGAGDEQFF
TGTGCCAGCACCATGACGGGAGCTGGGGATGAGCAGTTCTTC
>once|TRBJ2-1|TRBV5-1|TRBD2
CASSPKPFGLADYNEQFF
TGCGCCAGCAGCCCAAAACCCTTCGGACTAGCGGACTACAATGAGCAGTTCTTC
>.|TRBJ2-7|TRBV10-3|.
CAISEGRGSSYEQYF
TGTGCCATCAGTGAAGGCAGGGGTAGCTCCTACGAGCAGTACTTC
>.|TRBJ1-1|TRBV12-3/TRBV12-4|.
CASSFRKNTEAFF
TGTGCCAGCAGTTTCAGGAAGAACACTGAAGCTTTCTTT
>.|TRBJ2-5|TRBV18|.
CASLPGRRRETQYF
TGTGCCAGCCTTCCAGGCAGGCGGAGGGAGACCCAGTACTTC
>.|TRBJ2-1|TRBV5-6|TRBD2
CASSLASGRVEQFF
TGTGCCAGCAGCTTGGCTAGCGGGAGGGTTGAGCAGTTCTTC
>.|TRBJ2-1|TRBV24-1|TRBD2
CATGRTGGRGWSSYNEQFF
TGTGCCACCGGAAGAACGGGCGGGAGGGGTTGGAGCTCCTACAATGAGCAGTTCTTC
>once|TRBJ2-7|TRBV6-5|.
CASSLSGAPYEQYF
TGTGCCAGCAGTTTATCAGGGGCTCCCTACGAGCAGTACTTC
>.|TRBJ1-2|TRBV5-4|TRBD1
CASSLQGGYGYTF
TGTGCCAGCAGCCTACAGGGGGGGTATGGCTACACCTTC
>.|TRBJ2-1|TRBV25-1|TRBD2
CASSGSGRGYNEQFF
TGTGCCAGCAGTGGGAGCGGGAGGGGATACAATGAGCAGTTCTTC
>.|TRBJ2-7|TRBV4-2|.
CASSQVSGGGGLEQYF
TGTGCCAGCAGCCAAGTCTCCGGGGGAGGCGGCCTAGAGCAGTACTTC
>.|TRBJ2-3|TRBV4-1|.
CASSQVGFGISFTDTQYF
TGCGCCAGCAGCCAAGTAGGGTTCGGGATAAGTTTCACAGATACGCAGTATTTT
>.|TRBJ2-7|TRBV6-5|TRBD1
CASSRDRVYEQYF
TGTGCCAGCAGCCGGGACAGGGTCTACGAGCAGTACTTC